These 20 T cell receptor beta chains originate from one sample sequenced in a study of T cells after yellow fever vaccination. Via MiXCR, TCRdb re-called the 5' RACE reads, giving one row per CDR3 protein. The data hold 300,000 or so distinct CDR3 sequences, with about 10% observed a single time. Sequencing used CD4+ T cells sorted from PBMCs, obtained 5 days after the yellow fever booster vaccination. The receptor source for this set is a man in his late teens or twenties who received the YFV17D yellow fever vaccine.

This clonotype was observed many times. This chain joins TRBV5-1 and TRBJ2-3; TRBD1 aligns across 7 bases. V lost 4 bases to trimming and J lost 0 bases; unmatched junction nucleotides: 5. The CDR3 extends over 15 amino acids. Germline V gene data show CDR1 as SGHRS and CDR2 as YFSETQ. CDR3 sequence reads: CASSPTGLSTDTQYF. The CDR3 DNA reads as TGCGCCAGCAGCCCGACAGGGCTGAGCACAGATACGCAGTATTTT. Variable domain in full (rest from reference TRBV5-1 and TRBJ2-3): KAGVTQTPRYLIKTRGQQVTLSCSPISGHRSVSWYQQTPGQGLQFLFEYFSETQRNKGNFPGRFSGRQFSNSRSEMNVSTLELGDSALYLCASSPTGLSTDTQYFGPGTRLTVL.

The sample holds many counts of this clonotype. The chain recombines TRBV5-1 with TRBJ2-5, with D perhaps TRBD1 (6 bases). Trimming left V 5 bases short and J 3 bases short, with 8 bases between. This CDR3 has 12 amino acids. Per the germline V gene, CDR1 is SGHRS and CDR2 is YFSETQ. CDR3: CASRQGEETQYF. The CDR3, as DNA: TGCGCCAGCAGACAGGGAGAAGAGACCCAGTACTTC.

The chain joins TRBV4-2 to TRBJ1-6; D is undetermined. Per germline, CDR1 LGHNA and CDR2 YNFKEQ. The CDR3 runs to 14 residues. Trimming removed 4 bases from V and 8 bases from J, with 12 bases in between. CDR3 amino acids: CASSLGRIDSPLHF. The CDR3 DNA reads TGTGCCAGCAGCCTCGGCCGGATCGATTCACCCCTCCACTTT.

The sample holds one count of this clonotype. The CDR3 loop reads CSALTPQDGDSNQPQHF. CDR3 sequence (DNA): TGCAGTGCGCTAACCCCGCAGGACGGGGATAGCAATCAGCCCCAGCATTTT. The chain employs TRBV20-1 and TRBJ1-5, with D unresolved. CDR1 and CDR2 from the germline V gene are DFQATT and SNEGSKA (reference sequence). V gave up 6 bases and J gave up 0 bases, with 21 bases separating them. The CDR3 sequence is 17 residues long.

This clonotype turned up a few times. The chain employs TRBV12-3 or TRBV12-4 and TRBJ2-7; 7 nucleotides match TRBD2. The V and J ends lost 4 bases and 6 bases, in that order; junction bases with no gene match: 6. The CDR3 consists of 13 residues. This CDR3 is CASSWLPGGEQYF. CDR3 sequence (DNA): TGTGCCAGCAGTTGGCTTCCGGGGGGCGAGCAGTACTTC.

This clonotype has at least ten counts. The chain joins TRBV12-3 or TRBV12-4 to TRBJ2-1; 8 positions agree with TRBD2. The CDR3 length is 15 residues. V lost 6 bases, J lost 7 bases, and 11 bases stayed unmatched. The CDR3 here is CASSDRGLGRNEQFF. In DNA, the CDR3 is TGTGCCAGCAGCGACCGGGGACTAGGAAGGAATGAGCAGTTCTTC.

The chain uses TRBV18 and TRBJ1-2; no firm D call. The germline gives CDR1 KGHSH, CDR2 LQKENI. Trimming cost V 3 bases and J 2 bases, with 13 bases left between them. The CDR3 is 15 residues long. CDR3 protein: CASSPNPGLNYGYTF. The DNA for the CDR3 is TGTGCCAGCTCACCCAACCCGGGTCTCAACTATGGCTACACCTTC.

This clonotype has at least ten counts. This chain connects TRBV29-1 to TRBJ2-7, with TRBD2 matching over 14 bases. J was trimmed by 4 bases and V by 6 bases; bases with no gene match: 2. CDR1 SQVTM and CDR2 ANQGSEA come from the germline V gene. The CDR3 is 13 amino acids. The DNA of the CDR3 is TGCAGCGTGGGACTAGCGGGGGAGTACGAGCAGTACTTC. It codes for CSVGLAGEYEQYF.

The genes are TRBV6-5 and TRBJ1-2, with D maybe TRBD1 (6 bases). The CDR3 runs 16 residues. The V gene lost 3 bases and the J gene lost 4 bases, with 18 bases spanning the gap. Germline loops: CDR1 MNHEY, CDR2 SVGAGI. DNA for the CDR3: TGTGCCAGCAGTTATATAGGGGGGGGCAGGCCCTATGGCTACACCTTC. It is translated as CASSYIGGGRPYGYTF.

This clonotype turned up a few times. This chain uses TRBV10-3 with TRBJ2-3, with 7 positions matching TRBD2. This CDR3 comprises 13 residues. Germline CDR1 is ENHRY and CDR2 is SYGVKD. The trim removed 9 bases at V and 0 bases at J, leaving 3 bases unmatched. The CDR3 spells CAMGGLSTDTQYF. In nucleotides, the CDR3 is TGTGCCATGGGGGGACTAAGCACAGATACGCAGTATTTT.

This clonotype has ten or more counts. This sequence joins TRBV20-1 and TRBJ1-1; perhaps TRBD1 as D (6 bases). Germline CDR1 and CDR2: DFQATT and SNEGSKA (reference sequence). The ends were cut back, 5 bases at V and 1 base at J, with 14 bases in the middle. The CDR3 totals 14 residues. CDR3 in amino acids: CSAGDSGQNTEAFF. In DNA, the CDR3 is TGCAGTGCTGGGGATTCGGGACAGAACACTGAAGCTTTCTTT.

The V call is TRBV20-1, the J call TRBJ2-7; 14 bases line up with TRBD2. The CDR3 totals 15 residues. Losses at the gene ends were 0 bases for V and 5 bases for J; bases not matched to a gene: 3. The germline V gene has CDR1 DFQATT and CDR2 SNEGSKA (reference sequence). CDR3 amino acids: CSARERLAGGHEQYF. For the CDR3, the DNA is TGCAGTGCTAGAGAGCGACTAGCGGGGGGGCACGAGCAGTACTTC.

Only a few counts were recorded for this clonotype. The V and J genes are TRBV20-1 and TRBJ2-2; weak D call: TRBD1 (5 bases). Germline V gene sequence: CDR1 DFQATT, CDR2 SNEGSKA (reference sequence). V lost 0 bases, J lost 5 bases, and 13 bases lay in between. This CDR3 contains 15 residues. The CDR3 DNA is TGCAGTGCTAGAGATGGGGCTAGAATGACCGGGGAGCTGTTTTTT. Translation: CSARDGARMTGELFF.

This rearrangement joins TRBV5-4 to TRBJ1-1; no definite D call. The CDR3 covers 16 residues. Germline values: CDR1 SGHNT, CDR2 YYREEE (reference sequence). Trimming took 4 bases from V and 3 from J, leaving 19 bases between them. DNA for the CDR3: TGTGCCAGCAGCCCACAAGCCGGGTCCGGGGACACTGAAGCTTTCTTT. Amino acid sequence: CASSPQAGSGDTEAFF.

This chain connects TRBV5-1 to TRBJ2-5; a weak D match, TRBD2 (5 bases). Trimming removed 3 bases from V and 2 bases from J, with 11 bases in between. The CDR3 has 14 amino acids. Germline V gene data show CDR1 as SGHRS and CDR2 as YFSETQ. CDR3 in amino acids: CASSSWTGQETQYF. In DNA form, the CDR3 reads TGCGCCAGCAGCTCTTGGACGGGACAAGAGACCCAGTACTTC.

In this sample, this clonotype turned up many times. The chain has TRBV4-2 and TRBJ2-3; TRBD1 agrees at 7 bases. J lost 8 bases, V lost 3 bases, and 8 bases had no gene match. Germline lookup yields CDR1 LGHNA and CDR2 YNFKEQ. This CDR3 is built from 14 residues. This CDR3 is CASSQGDRSGTQYF. The CDR3 DNA follows: TGTGCCAGCAGCCAGGGGGACAGATCGGGTACGCAGTATTTT.

CDR3 in amino acids: CASSAPSGGDDEQFF. CDR3 sequence (DNA): TGCGCCAGCAGCGCCCCTAGCGGGGGGGATGATGAGCAGTTCTTC. J is TRBJ2-1 and V is TRBV5-1; 12 positions match TRBD2. The length of the CDR3 is 15 residues. CDR1 and CDR2 (germline): SGHRS, YFSETQ. The ends lost 4 bases at V and 8 bases at J; junction bases unmatched: 7.

The chain links TRBV20-1 to TRBJ2-5; D perhaps matches TRBD2 (6 bases). Between the trimmed V and J ends, which lost 5 bases and 0 bases, there was a span of 13 bases. This CDR3 has 14 amino acids. The germline V gene has CDR1 DFQATT and CDR2 SNEGSKA (reference sequence). CDR3 nucleotide sequence: TGCAGTGCTGGCGGTGCGGGATACCAAGAGACCCAGTACTTC. It codes for CSAGGAGYQETQYF.

This clonotype was found a few times. This chain joins TRBV7-2 and TRBJ1-2; D unclear. V lost 0 bases and J lost 8, with 10 bases in between. The germline V gene has CDR1 SGHTA and CDR2 FQGNSA. The CDR3 length is 13 residues. For the CDR3, the DNA is TGTGCCAGCAGCTTAGCAGGGATCGGCGGCTACACCTTC. Amino acid sequence: CASSLAGIGGYTF.

This clonotype was seen more than once but under ten times. The DNA for the CDR3 is TGTGCCAGCCGAGTGCCCCGGGACAGGGGGCCGGGAAACTATGGCTACACCTTC. Its translation is CASRVPRDRGPGNYGYTF. The V and J genes are TRBV12-3 or TRBV12-4 and TRBJ1-2, with 12 nucleotides matching TRBD1. V gave up 8 bases and J gave up 2 bases; unmatched junction bases: 15. This CDR3 spans 18 amino acids.